Listed here are 10 T cell receptor beta chains from one sample, sequenced in a study of identical twins. TCRdb fed the 5' RACE reads into MiXCR, producing one record per CDR3 protein. The repertoire holds approximately 700,000 distinct CDR3 sequences, with approximately 6% as singletons. The sequencing input was naive T cells sorted from blood. The receptors come from a man between 18 and 29 years old in good health.

In this sample, this clonotype turned up many times. The CDR3 here is CASIGGRSNEQFF. Written as DNA, the CDR3 is TGTGCCAGTATTGGCGGAAGAAGCAATGAGCAGTTCTTC. The chain employs TRBV19 and TRBJ2-1; D is unresolved. Between the trimmed V and J ends, which lost 7 bases and 6 bases, there was a span of 13 bases. The CDR3 consists of 13 residues. Germline CDR1 reads LNHDA; CDR2 reads SQIVND (reference sequence).

The table lists this clonotype with many counts. The chain employs TRBV10-3 and TRBJ1-6; D is undetermined. Germline CDR1 and CDR2: ENHRY and SYGVKD. CDR3 size: 15 residues. V was clipped by 4 bases and J by 9 bases, with 16 bases between them. The CDR3 spells CAISAGVRSSSPLHF. The CDR3 coding sequence is TGTGCCATCAGTGCCGGGGTGAGGTCGTCTTCACCCCTCCACTTT.

This clonotype was found many times. The chain couples TRBV21-1 to TRBJ1-5; TRBD1, the table's D call, lacks a check against the DNA. TRBV21-1 is a pseudogene locus. The CDR3 loop spans 14 amino acids. In DNA form, the CDR3 reads TGTGCCAGCAGGCAGACGGGAAGCAATCAGCCCCAGCATTTT. Translating gives CASRQTGSNQPQHF.

This clonotype was detected many times. This chain links TRBV27 with TRBJ1-2; TRBD1 might be the D (5 bases). Germline CDR1 MNHEY, CDR2 SMNVEV (reference sequence). V was cut by 3 bases and J by 3 bases, with 11 bases left in between. This CDR3 has 14 residues. The CDR3 DNA is TGTGCCAGCAGTTTCATAGGGGACCACTATGGCTACACCTTC. Translation: CASSFIGDHYGYTF.

The gene calls are TRBV6-2 or TRBV6-3 and TRBJ2-3; D remains ambiguous. This CDR3 comprises 12 residues. Per germline, CDR1 MNHEY and CDR2 SVGEGT. The ends were cut back, 7 bases at V and 4 bases at J, with 9 bases in the middle. CDR3 region: CASTFGADTQYF. CDR3 in DNA: TGTGCCAGCACCTTCGGAGCAGATACGCAGTATTTT.

In this sample, this clonotype turned up many times. This chain links TRBV27 with TRBJ2-3; 12 bases align to TRBD2. After removal of 3 bases from V and 3 bases from J, the junction contained 13 bases not matched to a gene. Germline V gene lookup returns CDR1 MNHEY and CDR2 SMNVEV (reference sequence). The CDR3 is 19 residues long. In nucleotides, the CDR3 is TGTGCCAGCAGTTTGGTACAGGGCCTAGCGGGAGGGCTTACAGATACGCAGTATTTT. Its protein product is CASSLVQGLAGGLTDTQYF.

The V call is TRBV11-2, the J call TRBJ2-5; TRBD2 might be the D (5 bases). CDR1 and CDR2 from the germline V gene are SGHAT and FQNNGV. The V end was cut by 4 bases, the J end by 5 bases, with 14 bases between. The CDR3 totals 14 residues. The CDR3 DNA follows: TGTGCCAGCAGCTCTGGACTGCGCCGGGAGACCCAGTACTTC. Protein: CASSSGLRRETQYF.

This clonotype showed up just a few times. The V and J genes are TRBV20-1 and TRBJ2-7; D is perhaps TRBD1 (6 bases). V was cut by 3 bases and J by 6 bases, with 15 bases left in between. The CDR3 contains 13 residues. Germline loops: CDR1 DFQATT, CDR2 SNEGSKA (reference sequence). The CDR3 spells CSASRGSRPEQYF. DNA for the CDR3: TGCAGTGCTAGTAGGGGGTCTCGCCCCGAGCAGTACTTC.

This clonotype was recorded many times. CDR3 amino acids: CSARDPPGETQYF. The CDR3 nucleotides read TGCAGTGCTAGAGATCCCCCGGGGGAGACCCAGTACTTC. The chain joins TRBV20-1 to TRBJ2-5, with D perhaps matching TRBD2 (5 bases). This CDR3 spans 13 amino acids. Germline V CDR1 and CDR2: DFQATT, SNEGSKA (reference sequence). V was shortened by 0 bases and J by 5 bases, with 10 bases between the two germline ends.

This clonotype was counted ten times or more. The chain is built from TRBV12-3 or TRBV12-4 and TRBJ2-5; 10 bases are a match to TRBD1. The CDR3 length is 11 residues. V shed 5 bases and J 12 bases; nucleotides not matched to a gene: 3. CDR3 residues: CASSPGTGEYF. DNA of the CDR3: TGTGCCAGCAGTCCCGGGACAGGGGAGTACTTC.